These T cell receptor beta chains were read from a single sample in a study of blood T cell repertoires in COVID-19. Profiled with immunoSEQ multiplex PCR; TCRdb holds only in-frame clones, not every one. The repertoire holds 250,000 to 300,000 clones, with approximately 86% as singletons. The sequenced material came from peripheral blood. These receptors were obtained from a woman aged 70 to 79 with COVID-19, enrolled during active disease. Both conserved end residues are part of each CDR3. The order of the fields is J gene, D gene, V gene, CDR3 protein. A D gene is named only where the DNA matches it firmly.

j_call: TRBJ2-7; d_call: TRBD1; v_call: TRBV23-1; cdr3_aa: CASSQSVGTATYEQYF
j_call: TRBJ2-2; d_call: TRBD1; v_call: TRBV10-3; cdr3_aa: CATRQGIRTGELFF
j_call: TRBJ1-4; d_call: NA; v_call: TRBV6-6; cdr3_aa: CASIRGNGNEKLFF
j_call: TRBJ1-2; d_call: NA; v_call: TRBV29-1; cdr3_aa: CSVEVRDLDYGYTF
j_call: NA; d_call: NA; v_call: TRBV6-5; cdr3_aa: CASSPPAGETQYF
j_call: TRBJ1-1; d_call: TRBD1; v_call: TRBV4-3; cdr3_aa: CASSQEGRGQIVNTEAFF
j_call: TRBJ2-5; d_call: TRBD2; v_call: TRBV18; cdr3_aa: CASSRSLAGGGEETQYF
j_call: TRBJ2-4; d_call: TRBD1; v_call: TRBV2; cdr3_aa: CASRPKGALAKNIQYF
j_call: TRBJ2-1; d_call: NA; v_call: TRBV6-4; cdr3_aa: CASSEGRSGNEQFF
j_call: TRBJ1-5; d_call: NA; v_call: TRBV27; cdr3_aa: CASSSQPPGHRSNQPQHF
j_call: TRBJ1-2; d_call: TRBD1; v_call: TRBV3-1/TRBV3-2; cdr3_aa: CASSQDRTGGGYTF
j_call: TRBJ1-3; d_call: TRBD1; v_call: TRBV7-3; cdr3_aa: CASSPGQGIGNTIYF
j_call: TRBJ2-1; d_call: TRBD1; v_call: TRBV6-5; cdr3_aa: CANPRDSYNEQFF
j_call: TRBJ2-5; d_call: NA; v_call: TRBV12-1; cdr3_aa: CASRSTGVETQYF
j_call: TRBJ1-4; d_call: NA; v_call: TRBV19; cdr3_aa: CASSTQMNNEKLFF
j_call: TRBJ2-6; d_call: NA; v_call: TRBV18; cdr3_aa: CASSVGPTPSVLTF
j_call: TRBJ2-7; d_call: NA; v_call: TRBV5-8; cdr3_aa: CASSLGSVDEQYF
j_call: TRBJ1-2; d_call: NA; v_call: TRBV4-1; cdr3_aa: CASSSLDGGGIYGYTF
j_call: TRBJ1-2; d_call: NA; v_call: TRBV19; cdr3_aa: CATTPTGPEADGYTF
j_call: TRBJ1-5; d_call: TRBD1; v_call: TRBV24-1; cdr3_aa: CATSDSGTGGKPQHF
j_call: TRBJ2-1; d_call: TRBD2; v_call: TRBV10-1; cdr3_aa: CASSEEGSGGRAAWGIF
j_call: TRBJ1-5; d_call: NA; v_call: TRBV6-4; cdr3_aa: CAHKNRDNSNQPQHF
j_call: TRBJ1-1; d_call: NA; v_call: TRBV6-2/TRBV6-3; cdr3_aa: CASSFLGGNTEAFF
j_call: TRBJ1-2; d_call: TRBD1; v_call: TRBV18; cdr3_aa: CASSPWQGADYGYTF
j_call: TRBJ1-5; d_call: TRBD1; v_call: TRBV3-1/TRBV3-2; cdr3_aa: CASSQGQGTQPQHF
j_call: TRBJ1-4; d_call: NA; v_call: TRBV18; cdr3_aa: CASSPVYTGSEKLFF
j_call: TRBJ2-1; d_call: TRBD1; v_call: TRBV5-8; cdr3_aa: CASSLDRLGQEVFPYNEQFF
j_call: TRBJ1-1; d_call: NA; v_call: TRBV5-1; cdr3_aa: CASTPQGPLTEAFF
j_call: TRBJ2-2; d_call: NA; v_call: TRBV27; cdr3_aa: CASSPRGGSTTGELFF
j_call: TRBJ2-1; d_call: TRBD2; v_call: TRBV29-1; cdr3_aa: CSVEGRGAHFEQFF
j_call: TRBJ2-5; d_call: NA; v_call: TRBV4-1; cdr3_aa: CASRSKGASQETQYF
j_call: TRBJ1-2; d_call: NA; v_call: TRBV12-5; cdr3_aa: CASGPSGAPGYGYTF
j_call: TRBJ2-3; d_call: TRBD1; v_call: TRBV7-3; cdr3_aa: CASSLTGGIGDTQYF
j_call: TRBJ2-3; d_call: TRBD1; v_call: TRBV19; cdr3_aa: CASSDRGASTDTQYF
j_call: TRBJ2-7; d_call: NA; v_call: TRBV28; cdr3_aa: CASSPRAETYEQYF
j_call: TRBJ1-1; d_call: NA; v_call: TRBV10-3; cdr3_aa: CAIRLHRVGTEAFF
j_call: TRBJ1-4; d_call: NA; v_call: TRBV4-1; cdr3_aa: CASSQPTGHVNEKLFF
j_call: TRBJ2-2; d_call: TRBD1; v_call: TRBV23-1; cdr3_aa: CASSLLTRTGSSGELFF
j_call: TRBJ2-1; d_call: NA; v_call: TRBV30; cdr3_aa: CAWRGERNEQFF
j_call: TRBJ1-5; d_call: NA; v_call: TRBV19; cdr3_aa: CASSGTWNQPQHF
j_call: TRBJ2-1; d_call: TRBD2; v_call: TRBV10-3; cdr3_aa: CAISPLSGGADEQFF
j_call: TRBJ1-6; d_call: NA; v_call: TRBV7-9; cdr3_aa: CASSPTSRGSDSPLHF
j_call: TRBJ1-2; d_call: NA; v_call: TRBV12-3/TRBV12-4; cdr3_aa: CASSLLSGDGYTF
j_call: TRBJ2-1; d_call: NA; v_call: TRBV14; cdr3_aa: CASSPGFPYNEQFF
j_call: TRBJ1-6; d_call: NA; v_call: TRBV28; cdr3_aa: CASKPLFISPLHF
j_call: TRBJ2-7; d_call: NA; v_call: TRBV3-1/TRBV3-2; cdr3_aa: CASSQAVISYEQYF
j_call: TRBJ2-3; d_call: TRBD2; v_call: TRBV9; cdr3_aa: CASSVTSGSSDTQYF
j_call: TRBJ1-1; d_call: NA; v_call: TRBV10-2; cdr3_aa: CASSEEPEGNTEAFF
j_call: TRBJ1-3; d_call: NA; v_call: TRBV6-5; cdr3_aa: CASSYSPLSSGNTIYF
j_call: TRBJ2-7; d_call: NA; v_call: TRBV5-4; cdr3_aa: CASSAPGSVNYEQYF
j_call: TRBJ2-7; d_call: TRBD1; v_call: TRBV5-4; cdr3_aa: CASSLGQAAYEQYF
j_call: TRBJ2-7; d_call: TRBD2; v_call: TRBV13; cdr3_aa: CASSPSGGEEVYEQYF
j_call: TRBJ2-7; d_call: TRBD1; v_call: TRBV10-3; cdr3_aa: CAISADREGEQYF
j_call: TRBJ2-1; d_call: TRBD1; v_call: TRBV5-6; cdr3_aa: CASSSIQGASYNEQFF
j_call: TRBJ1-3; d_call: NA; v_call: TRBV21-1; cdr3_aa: CASSKGPRTGRPGNTIYF
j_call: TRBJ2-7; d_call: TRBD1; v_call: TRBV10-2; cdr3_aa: CASRLYTGAEQYF
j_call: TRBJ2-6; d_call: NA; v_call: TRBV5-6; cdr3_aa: CASSLPGKWLAGANVLTF